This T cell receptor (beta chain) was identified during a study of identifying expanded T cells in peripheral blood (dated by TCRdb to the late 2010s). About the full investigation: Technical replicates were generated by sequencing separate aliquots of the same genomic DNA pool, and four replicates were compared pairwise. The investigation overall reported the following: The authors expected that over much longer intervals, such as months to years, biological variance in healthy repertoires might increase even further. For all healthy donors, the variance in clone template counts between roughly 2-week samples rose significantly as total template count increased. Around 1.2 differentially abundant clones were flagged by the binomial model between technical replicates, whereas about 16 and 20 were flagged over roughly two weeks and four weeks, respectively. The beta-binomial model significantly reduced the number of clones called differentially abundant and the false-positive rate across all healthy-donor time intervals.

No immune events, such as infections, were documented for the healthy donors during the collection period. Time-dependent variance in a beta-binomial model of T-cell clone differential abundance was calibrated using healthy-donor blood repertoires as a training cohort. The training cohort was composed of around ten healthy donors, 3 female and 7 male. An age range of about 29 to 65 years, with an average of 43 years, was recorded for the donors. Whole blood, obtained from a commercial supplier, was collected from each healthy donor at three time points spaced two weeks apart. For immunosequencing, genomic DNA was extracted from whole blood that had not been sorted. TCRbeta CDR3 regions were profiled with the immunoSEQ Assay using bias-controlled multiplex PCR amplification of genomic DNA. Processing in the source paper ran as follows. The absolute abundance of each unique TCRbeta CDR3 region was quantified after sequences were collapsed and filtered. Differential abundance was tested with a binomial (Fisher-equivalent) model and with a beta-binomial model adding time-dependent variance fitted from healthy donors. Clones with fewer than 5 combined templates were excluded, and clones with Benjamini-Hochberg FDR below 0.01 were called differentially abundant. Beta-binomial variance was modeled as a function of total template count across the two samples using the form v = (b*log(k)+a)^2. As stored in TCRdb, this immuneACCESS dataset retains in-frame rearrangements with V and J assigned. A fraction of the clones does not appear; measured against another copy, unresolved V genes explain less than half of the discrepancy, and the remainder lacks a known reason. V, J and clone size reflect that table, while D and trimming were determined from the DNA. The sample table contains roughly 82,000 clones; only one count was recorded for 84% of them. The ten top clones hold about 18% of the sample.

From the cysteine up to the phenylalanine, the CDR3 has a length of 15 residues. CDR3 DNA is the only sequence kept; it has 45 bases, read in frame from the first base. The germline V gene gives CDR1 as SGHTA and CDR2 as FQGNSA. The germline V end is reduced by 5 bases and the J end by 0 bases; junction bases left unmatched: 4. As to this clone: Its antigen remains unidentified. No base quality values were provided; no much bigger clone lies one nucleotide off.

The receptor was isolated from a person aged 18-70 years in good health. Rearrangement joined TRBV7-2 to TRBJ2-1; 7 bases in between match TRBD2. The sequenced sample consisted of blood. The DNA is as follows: TGTGCCAGCAGCAGCGCTAGCGGCTCCTACAATGAGCAGTTCTTC. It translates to CASSSASGSYNEQFF. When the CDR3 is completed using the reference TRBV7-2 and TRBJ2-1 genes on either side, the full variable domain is GAGVSQSPSNKVTEKGKDVELRCDPISGHTALYWYRQSLGQGLEFLIYFQGNSAPDKSGLPSDRFSAERTGGSVSTLTIQRTQQEDSAVYLCASSSASGSYNEQFFGPGTRLTVL.